This TCR beta chain was captured in a study of CD8 T cell repertoires and HIV-1 epitope variants. Study-wide context: T cells were stimulated with Twenty-five Gag and Nef peptides separately.

Libraries were prepared by immunoSEQ multiplex PCR; TCRdb keeps only in-frame clonotypes and omits some of them. The sample has fewer than 5,000 clones; around 66% are singletons. The CDR3 runs to 16 residues. Trimming at V came to 1 base and at J to 3 bases, leaving 3 bases not matched to a gene. Germline values: CDR1 SNHLY, CDR2 FYNNEI. This clone was detected only a few times. Its antigen is unknown. The source is a male donor with HIV. The specimen was cultured CD8+ T cells derived from PBMCs. This rearrangement joins TRBV2 to TRBJ2-3; 11 positions agree with TRBD2. CDR3: CASSEVRLAGTDTQYF. CDR3 nucleotide sequence: TGTGCCAGCAGTGAAGTCCGACTAGCGGGGACAGATACGCAGTATTTT.